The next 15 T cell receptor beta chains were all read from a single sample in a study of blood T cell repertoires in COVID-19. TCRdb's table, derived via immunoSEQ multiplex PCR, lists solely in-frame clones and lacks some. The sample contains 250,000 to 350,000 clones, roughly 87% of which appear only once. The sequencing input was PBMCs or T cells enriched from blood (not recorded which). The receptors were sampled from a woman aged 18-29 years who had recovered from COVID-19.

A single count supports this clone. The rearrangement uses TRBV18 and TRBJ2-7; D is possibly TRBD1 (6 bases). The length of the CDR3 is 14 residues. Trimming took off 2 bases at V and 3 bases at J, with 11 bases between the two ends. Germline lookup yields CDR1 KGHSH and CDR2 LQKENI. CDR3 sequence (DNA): TGTGCCAGCTCACCAGAGGCAGGGGACTACGAGCAGTACTTC. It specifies CASSPEAGDYEQYF.

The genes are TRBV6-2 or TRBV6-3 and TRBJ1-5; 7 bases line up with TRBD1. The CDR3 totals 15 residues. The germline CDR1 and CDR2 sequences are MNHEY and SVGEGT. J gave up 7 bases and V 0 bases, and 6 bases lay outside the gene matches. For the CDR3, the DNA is TGTGCCAGCAGTTACTCTAAGGGGGCACAGCAGCCCCAGCATTTT. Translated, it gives CASSYSKGAQQPQHF.

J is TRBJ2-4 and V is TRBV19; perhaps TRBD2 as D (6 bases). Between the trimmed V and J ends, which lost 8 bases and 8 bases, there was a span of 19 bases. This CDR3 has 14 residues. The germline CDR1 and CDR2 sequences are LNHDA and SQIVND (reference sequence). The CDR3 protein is CASGLEGLFDIQYF. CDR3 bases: TGTGCCAGTGGCTTGGAGGGTTTATTCGACATTCAGTACTTC.

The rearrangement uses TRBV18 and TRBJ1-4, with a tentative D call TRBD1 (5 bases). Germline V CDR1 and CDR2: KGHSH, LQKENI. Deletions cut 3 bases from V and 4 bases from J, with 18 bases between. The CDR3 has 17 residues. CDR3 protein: CASSPMVGEGLNEKLFF. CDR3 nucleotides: TGTGCCAGCTCACCGATGGTCGGGGAGGGACTTAATGAAAAACTGTTTTTT.

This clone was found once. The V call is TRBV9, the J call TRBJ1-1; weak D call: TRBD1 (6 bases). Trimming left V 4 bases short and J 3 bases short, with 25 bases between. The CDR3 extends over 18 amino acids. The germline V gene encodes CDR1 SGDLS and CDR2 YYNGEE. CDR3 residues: CASSSEDSYDTWDTEAFF. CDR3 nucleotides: TGTGCCAGCAGCTCGGAGGACAGCTATGATACCTGGGACACTGAAGCTTTCTTT.

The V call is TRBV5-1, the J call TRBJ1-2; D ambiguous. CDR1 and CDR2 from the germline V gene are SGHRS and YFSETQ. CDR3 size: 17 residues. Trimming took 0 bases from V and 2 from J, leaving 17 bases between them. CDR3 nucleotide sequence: TGCGCCAGCAGCTTGGCCGGGGTCCGAGACCTAAACTATGGCTACACCTTC. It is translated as CASSLAGVRDLNYGYTF.

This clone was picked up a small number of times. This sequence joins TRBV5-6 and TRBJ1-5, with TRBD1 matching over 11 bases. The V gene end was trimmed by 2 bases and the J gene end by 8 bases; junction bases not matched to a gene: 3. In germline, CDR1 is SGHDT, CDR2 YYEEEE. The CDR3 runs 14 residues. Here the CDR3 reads CASSLGTGGKPQHF. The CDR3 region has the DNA TGTGCCAGCAGCTTAGGGACAGGGGGTAAGCCCCAGCATTTT.

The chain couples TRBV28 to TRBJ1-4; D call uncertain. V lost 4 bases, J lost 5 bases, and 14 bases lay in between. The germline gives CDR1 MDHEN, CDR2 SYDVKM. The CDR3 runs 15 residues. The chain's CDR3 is CASSSPQRSNEKLFF. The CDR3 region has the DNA TGTGCCAGCAGTTCTCCCCAGCGATCAAATGAAAAACTGTTTTTT.

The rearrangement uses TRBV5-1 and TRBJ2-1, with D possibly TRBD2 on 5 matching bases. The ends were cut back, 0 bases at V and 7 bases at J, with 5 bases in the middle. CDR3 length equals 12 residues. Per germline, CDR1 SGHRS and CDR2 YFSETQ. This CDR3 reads CASSLGENEQFF. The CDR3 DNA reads TGCGCCAGCAGCTTGGGGGAGAATGAGCAGTTCTTC.

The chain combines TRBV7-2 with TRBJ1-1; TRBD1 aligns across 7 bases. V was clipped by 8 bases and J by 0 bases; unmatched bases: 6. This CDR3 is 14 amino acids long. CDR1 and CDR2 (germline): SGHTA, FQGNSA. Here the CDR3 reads CASGRQGLNTEAFF. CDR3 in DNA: TGTGCCAGCGGTAGACAGGGACTGAACACTGAAGCTTTCTTT.

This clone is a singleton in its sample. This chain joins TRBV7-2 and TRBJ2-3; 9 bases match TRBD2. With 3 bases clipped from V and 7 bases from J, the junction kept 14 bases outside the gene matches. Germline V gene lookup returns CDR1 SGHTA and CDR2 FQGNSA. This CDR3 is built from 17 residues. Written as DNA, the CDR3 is TGTGCCAGCAGCTTGGAGGGAACGCGGGGGGGCCGCAATACGCAGTATTTT. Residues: CASSLEGTRGGRNTQYF.

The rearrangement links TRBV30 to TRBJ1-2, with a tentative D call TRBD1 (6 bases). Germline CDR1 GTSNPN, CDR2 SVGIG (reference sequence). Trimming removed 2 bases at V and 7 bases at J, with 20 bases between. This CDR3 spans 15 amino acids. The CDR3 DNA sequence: TGTGCCTGGAGTAGCATCCCAGGGGAATCGGGTGGCTACACCTTC. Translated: CAWSSIPGESGGYTF. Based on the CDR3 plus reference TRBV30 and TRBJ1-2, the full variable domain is SQTIHQWPATLVQPVGSPLSLECTVEGTSNPNLYWYRQAAGRGLQLLFYSVGIGQISSEVPQNLSASRPQDRQFILSSKKLLLSDSGFYLCAWSSIPGESGGYTFGSGTRLTVV.

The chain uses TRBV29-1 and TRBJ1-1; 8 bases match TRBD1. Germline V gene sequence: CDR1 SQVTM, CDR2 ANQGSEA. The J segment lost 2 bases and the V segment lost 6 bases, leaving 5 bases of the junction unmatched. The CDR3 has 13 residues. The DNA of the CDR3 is TGCAGCGTGGCAGGACAGGGAAACACTGAAGCTTTCTTT. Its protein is CSVAGQGNTEAFF.

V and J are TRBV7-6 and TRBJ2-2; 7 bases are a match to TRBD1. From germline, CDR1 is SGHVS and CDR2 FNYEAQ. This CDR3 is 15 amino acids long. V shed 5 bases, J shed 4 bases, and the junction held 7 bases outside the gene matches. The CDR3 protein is CASSPGTEGTGELFF. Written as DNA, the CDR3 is TGTGCCAGCAGCCCCGGGACAGAAGGCACCGGGGAGCTGTTTTTT.

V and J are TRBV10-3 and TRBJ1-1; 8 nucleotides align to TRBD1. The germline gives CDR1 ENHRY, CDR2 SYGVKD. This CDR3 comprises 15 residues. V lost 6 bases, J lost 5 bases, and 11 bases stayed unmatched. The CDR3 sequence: CAIRPGTGSGTEAFF. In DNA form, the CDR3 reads TGTGCCATCAGACCCGGGACAGGCTCCGGTACTGAAGCTTTCTTT.